The clone carrying this T cell receptor beta chain has more than one count but fewer than ten. MiXCR, run by TCRdb on the PCR reads, gives a single entry per CDR3 protein. Found here are 15,000 to 20,000 distinct CDR3 sequences, 47% of them singletons; the top ten hold under 50%. The data are from a study of tumor-infiltrating lymphocytes in oesophageal squamous cell carcinoma. The CDR3 consists of 15 residues. V trimming: 7 bases; J trimming: 5 bases; junction bases outside the gene matches: 13. CDR1 and CDR2 (germline): MNHNY, SVGAGI (reference sequence). This TCR came from a female donor with esophageal squamous cell carcinoma. The chain combines TRBV6-6 with TRBJ2-5; TRBD1 matches 7 bases. The sequenced sample was normal esophageal tissue next to the tumor. The CDR3 bases are TGTGCCAGCAAAAGGGACAGCCAAGCCGTGGAGACCCAGTACTTC. Translation gives CASKRDSQAVETQYF.